The entry below describes one T cell receptor (beta chain). The data belong to a study of control samples from healthy donors and cancer patients. TCRdb's copy holds only in-frame clones and misses some; the assay was immunoSEQ multiplex PCR. Of 85,000 to 90,000 clones listed, more than 75% are singletons. Per the germline V gene, CDR1 is MNHEY and CDR2 is SMNVEV (reference sequence). V was clipped by 6 bases and J by 0 bases, with 17 bases between them. This CDR3 has 17 amino acids. The gene calls are TRBV27 and TRBJ1-4, with D possibly being TRBD1 (5 bases). Source material: blood. The receptor comes from a woman aged 40 to 55 in good health. The CDR3 protein is CASSRGVGAATNEKLFF. CDR3 in DNA: TGTGCCAGCAGCCGAGGAGTTGGGGCCGCAACTAATGAAAAACTGTTTTTT.